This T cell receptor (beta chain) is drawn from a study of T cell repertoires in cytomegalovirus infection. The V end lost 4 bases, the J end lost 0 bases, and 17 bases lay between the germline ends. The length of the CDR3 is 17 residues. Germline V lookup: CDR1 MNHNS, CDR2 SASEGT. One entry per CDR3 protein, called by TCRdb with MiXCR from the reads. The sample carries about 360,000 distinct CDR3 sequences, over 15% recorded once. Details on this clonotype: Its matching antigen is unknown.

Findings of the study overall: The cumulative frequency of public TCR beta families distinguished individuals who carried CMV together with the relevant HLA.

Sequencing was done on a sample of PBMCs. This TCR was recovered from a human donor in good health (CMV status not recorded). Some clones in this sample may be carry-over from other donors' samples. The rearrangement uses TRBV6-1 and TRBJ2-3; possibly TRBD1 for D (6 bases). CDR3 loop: CASSVQGWGRSTDTQYF. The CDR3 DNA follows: TGTGCCAGCAGTGTACAGGGCTGGGGCCGTAGCACAGATACGCAGTATTTT.